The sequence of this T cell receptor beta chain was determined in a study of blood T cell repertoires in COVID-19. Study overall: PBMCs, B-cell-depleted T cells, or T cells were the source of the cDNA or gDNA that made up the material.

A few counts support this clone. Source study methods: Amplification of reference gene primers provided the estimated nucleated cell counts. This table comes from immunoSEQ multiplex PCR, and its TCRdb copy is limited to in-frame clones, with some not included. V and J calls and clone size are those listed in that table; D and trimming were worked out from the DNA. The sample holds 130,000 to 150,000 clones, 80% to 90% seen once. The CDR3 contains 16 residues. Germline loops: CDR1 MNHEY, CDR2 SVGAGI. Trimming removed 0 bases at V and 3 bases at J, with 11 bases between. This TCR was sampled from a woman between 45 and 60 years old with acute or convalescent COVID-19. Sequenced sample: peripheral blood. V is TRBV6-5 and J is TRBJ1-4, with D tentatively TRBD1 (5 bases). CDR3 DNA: TGTGCCAGCAGTTACTCGGTGTGGGGGGCTAATGAAAAACTGTTTTTT. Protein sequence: CASSYSVWGANEKLFF.